This is a list of T cell receptor beta chains from one sample in a study of T cells in Graves' hyperthyroidism and ophthalmopathy. TCRdb itself ran the multiplex PCR reads through MiXCR, one entry per CDR3 protein. The sample consists of some 560,000 distinct CDR3 sequences, 12% to 15% of them appearing once. The sample comprised blood. These receptor sequences come from a woman between 35 and 50 years old with Graves' hyperthyroidism. The CDR3 runs from the conserved cysteine through the conserved F or W. The D gene is left open where the match is weak. Size tells how often a clone was seen (once, few, many) or the class of an expanded clone, and some rows leave it out.

size: many; D: TRBD1; V: TRBV18; J: TRBJ2-1; DNA: TGTGCCAGCTCACCACCGGCCGGGACAGGGTCCTACAATGAGCAGTTCTTC; CDR3: CASSPPAGTGSYNEQFF
size: -; D: -; V: TRBV4-2; J: TRBJ1-3; DNA: TGTGCCAGCAGCCAAGGTGATGGGAACACCATATATTTT; CDR3: CASSQGDGNTIYF
size: few; D: -; V: TRBV20-1; J: TRBJ2-2; DNA: TGCAGTGCTAGAGCCCCTACGAACACCGGGGAGCTGTTTTTT; CDR3: CSARAPTNTGELFF
size: many; D: -; V: TRBV20-1; J: TRBJ2-5; DNA: TGCAGTGCCAAACCAAACTTAGCGGAGACCCAGTACTTC; CDR3: CSAKPNLAETQYF
size: many; D: TRBD2; V: TRBV2; J: TRBJ2-7; DNA: TGTGCCAGCAGTACAGACGGACTAGCAGTCAACGAGCAGTACTTC; CDR3: CASSTDGLAVNEQYF
size: few; D: -; V: TRBV15; J: TRBJ2-1; DNA: TGTGCCACCAGCAGACCATCCTGGTCCTACAATGAGCAGTTCTTC; CDR3: CATSRPSWSYNEQFF
size: -; D: TRBD1; V: TRBV2; J: TRBJ1-3; DNA: TGTGCCAGCAGCGCGGGACAGCACTCTGGAAACACCATATATTTT; CDR3: CASSAGQHSGNTIYF
size: few; D: -; V: TRBV9; J: TRBJ2-1; DNA: TGTGCCAGCAGCGCCCAGGGGACTGGCTCCTACAATGAGCAGTTCTTC; CDR3: CASSAQGTGSYNEQFF
size: few; D: TRBD1; V: TRBV6-5; J: TRBJ1-2; DNA: TGTGCCAGCAGTTACTCGTCAGGGGGCGGCTATGGCTACACCTTC; CDR3: CASSYSSGGGYGYTF
size: many; D: -; V: TRBV12-3/TRBV12-4; J: TRBJ1-1; DNA: TGTGCCAGCAGTTTGGGCCGCGTCCTGAACACTGAAGCTTTCTTT; CDR3: CASSLGRVLNTEAFF
size: many; D: -; V: TRBV27; J: TRBJ2-7; DNA: TGTGCCAGCAGTTTATTGGCCCATCAGGGCTACGAGCAGTACTTC; CDR3: CASSLLAHQGYEQYF
size: many; D: -; V: TRBV28; J: TRBJ2-7; DNA: TGTGCCAACTATGACCCCGTTAGAGGCGAGCAGTACTTC; CDR3: CANYDPVRGEQYF
size: -; D: -; V: TRBV7-9; J: TRBJ1-1; DNA: TGTGCCAGCAGCAACGACGCCTTCACTCCGGGGACTGAAGCTTTCTTT; CDR3: CASSNDAFTPGTEAFF
size: -; D: -; V: TRBV6-2/TRBV6-3; J: TRBJ2-2; DNA: TGTGCCAGCAGTAATCAAGAACGCAGGGAGGCGGACACCGGGGAGCTGTTTTTT; CDR3: CASSNQERREADTGELFF
size: -; D: -; V: TRBV4-2; J: TRBJ2-7; DNA: TGTGCCAGCAGCCAAGAAGACAGGCCACCCTACGAGCAGTACTTC; CDR3: CASSQEDRPPYEQYF
size: few; D: -; V: TRBV30; J: TRBJ1-3; DNA: TGTGCCTGGAGTGTGACCCAGGGTCCCGGAAACACCATATATTTT; CDR3: CAWSVTQGPGNTIYF
size: many; D: -; V: TRBV6-5; J: TRBJ1-2; DNA: TGTGCCAGCAGTCCGCAATATATAAACGTCTATGGCTACACCTTC; CDR3: CASSPQYINVYGYTF
size: many; D: -; V: TRBV13; J: TRBJ2-1; DNA: TGTGCCAGCAGCTTCCTGGGACACCTTAGCGTATTAGCCTACAATGAGCAGTTCTTC; CDR3: CASSFLGHLSVLAYNEQFF
size: -; D: TRBD1; V: TRBV5-1; J: TRBJ2-6; DNA: TGCGCCAGCAGCTTCGAGGACAGGGCCTTCTTCCCTGGGGCCAACGTCCTGACTTTC; CDR3: CASSFEDRAFFPGANVLTF
size: few; D: -; V: TRBV4-1; J: TRBJ2-7; DNA: TGCGCCAGCAGCCGTGAAGGAGGACCCACCTACGAGCAGTACTTC; CDR3: CASSREGGPTYEQYF
size: few; D: TRBD2; V: TRBV12-3/TRBV12-4; J: TRBJ2-1; DNA: TGTGCCACCTCTCGGACTAGCGGCAACTACAATGAGCAGTTCTTC; CDR3: CATSRTSGNYNEQFF
size: -; D: -; V: TRBV20-1; J: TRBJ1-5; DNA: TGCAGTGCCACCGCGGGTGGACAGCCCCAGCATTTT; CDR3: CSATAGGQPQHF
size: few; D: -; V: TRBV24-1; J: TRBJ1-5; DNA: TGTGCCACCAGTGAGCCAGGAGGGAATCAGCCCCAGCATTTT; CDR3: CATSEPGGNQPQHF
size: many; D: -; V: TRBV4-1; J: TRBJ1-5; DNA: TGCGCCAGCAGCCAAGCCGTGAATAGCAATCAGCCCCAGCATTTT; CDR3: CASSQAVNSNQPQHF
size: -; D: TRBD2; V: TRBV29-1; J: TRBJ2-1; DNA: TGCAGCGTTGGTGGATTAGCGGGAGTCTACAATGAGCAGTTCTTC; CDR3: CSVGGLAGVYNEQFF
size: few; D: TRBD1; V: TRBV4-1; J: TRBJ1-2; DNA: TGCGCCAGCAGCCAAGCCGGACAGGGGGCGGGTGGCTACACCTTC; CDR3: CASSQAGQGAGGYTF
size: few; D: -; V: TRBV27; J: TRBJ2-3; DNA: TGTGCCAGCAGTTTATTCCCCGACAGGATCTCAGATACGCAGTATTTT; CDR3: CASSLFPDRISDTQYF
size: few; D: TRBD1; V: TRBV28; J: TRBJ1-5; DNA: TGTGCCAGCAGCTCGACAGGGGGCAACAATCAGCCCCAGCATTTT; CDR3: CASSSTGGNNQPQHF
size: few; D: -; V: TRBV11-3; J: TRBJ2-2; DNA: TGTGCCAGCAGCTTAGGCGTCGGGGGGAACACCGGGGAGCTGTTTTTT; CDR3: CASSLGVGGNTGELFF
size: few; D: -; V: TRBV9; J: TRBJ2-3; DNA: TGTGCCAGCAGCGTAGTTGCGGGAAGGAGCACAGATACGCAGTATTTT; CDR3: CASSVVAGRSTDTQYF
size: many; D: -; V: TRBV11-2; J: TRBJ2-7; DNA: TGTGCCAGCAGCTTACGCGCCAATACCTACGAGCAGTACTTC; CDR3: CASSLRANTYEQYF
size: -; D: -; V: TRBV5-1; J: TRBJ2-2; DNA: TGCGCCAGCAGCTTGGCCCCCGGCAGGGGGGGCACCGGGGAGCTGTTTTTT; CDR3: CASSLAPGRGGTGELFF
size: -; D: TRBD2; V: TRBV24-1; J: TRBJ2-2; DNA: TGTGCCACCAGTGATCGCGGACTAGCGGGAGTAACCGGGGAGCTGTTTTTT; CDR3: CATSDRGLAGVTGELFF
size: few; D: -; V: TRBV30; J: TRBJ1-3; DNA: TGTGCCTGGAGGGGTTCCGGAAACACCATATATTTT; CDR3: CAWRGSGNTIYF
size: many; D: TRBD2; V: TRBV3-1; J: TRBJ2-7; DNA: TGTGCCAGCAGCGGGACAGCGGGAGGGCTGTCGTACGAGCAGTACTTC; CDR3: CASSGTAGGLSYEQYF
size: -; D: -; V: TRBV5-5; J: TRBJ2-1; DNA: TGTGCCAGCAGCCAACCCGACGGGAGAAATATCAATGAGCAGTTCTTC; CDR3: CASSQPDGRNINEQFF
size: -; D: -; V: TRBV14; J: TRBJ2-2; DNA: TGTGCCAGCAGCCAAACAGGGTCCGGGGAGCTGCTTTTT; CDR3: CASSQTGSGELLF
size: many; D: -; V: TRBV12-3/TRBV12-4; J: TRBJ2-4; DNA: TGTGCCAGCAGTTTAGCTAGCGTAATAGCCAAAAACATTCAGTACTTC; CDR3: CASSLASVIAKNIQYF
size: -; D: TRBD1; V: TRBV10-3; J: TRBJ2-7; DNA: TGTGCCATCAAAAATGAGACAGGGGGCTACGAGCAGTACTTC; CDR3: CAIKNETGGYEQYF
size: -; D: -; V: TRBV2; J: TRBJ2-5; DNA: TGTGCCAGCAGTTTACAGGGAGGCAGCGAGACCCAGTACTTC; CDR3: CASSLQGGSETQYF
size: few; D: -; V: TRBV6-1; J: TRBJ2-1; DNA: TGTGCCAGCAGTTCACACCTAGGGCCCACGAGCAATGAGCAGTTCTTC; CDR3: CASSSHLGPTSNEQFF
size: -; D: TRBD1; V: TRBV10-1; J: TRBJ1-1; DNA: TGCGCCAGCCGCCCAGGGGGCCTCAACACTGAAGCTTTCTTT; CDR3: CASRPGGLNTEAFF
size: many; D: TRBD2; V: TRBV6-6; J: TRBJ2-5; DNA: TGTGCCAGCAGTTACCCCGGGACTAGCGGGAGAAGGACCCAGTACTTC; CDR3: CASSYPGTSGRRTQYF
size: many; D: -; V: TRBV5-1; J: TRBJ1-1; DNA: TGCGCCAGCAGCACCGGAGAAACAAGGAACACTGAAGCTTTCTTT; CDR3: CASSTGETRNTEAFF
size: few; D: TRBD2; V: TRBV28; J: TRBJ2-5; DNA: TGTGCCAGCACCAAAGTGACCCCGGGGGGAGGAGGGACCCAGTACTTC; CDR3: CASTKVTPGGGGTQYF
size: many; D: -; V: TRBV27; J: TRBJ1-2; DNA: TGTGCCAGCAGTTCCCTGGACACGGAGGGTGGCTACACCTTC; CDR3: CASSSLDTEGGYTF
size: few; D: -; V: TRBV14; J: TRBJ1-6; DNA: TGTGCCAGCAGCTCAGAGACGAGCTCACCCCTCCACTTT; CDR3: CASSSETSSPLHF
size: -; D: TRBD2; V: TRBV10-3; J: TRBJ2-1; DNA: TGTGCCATCAGTACCGGGACTAGCGGCTTCAATGAGCAGTTCTTC; CDR3: CAISTGTSGFNEQFF
size: -; D: TRBD2; V: TRBV20-1; J: TRBJ2-7; DNA: TGCAGTGCTATTTTACTAGCGGGTGGCGAGCAGTACTTC; CDR3: CSAILLAGGEQYF
size: -; D: -; V: TRBV12-3/TRBV12-4; J: TRBJ2-5; DNA: TGTGCCAGCAGCTATCAACCTGAGGGGGGCCTACAGTACTTC; CDR3: CASSYQPEGGLQYF
size: many; D: TRBD1; V: TRBV15; J: TRBJ2-7; DNA: TGTGCCACCAGCAGTCCTCGGACAGGGGAATACGAGCAGTACTTC; CDR3: CATSSPRTGEYEQYF
size: many; D: -; V: TRBV9; J: TRBJ2-3; DNA: TGTGCCAGCAGCGTAGTCAGGGATAGTACGCAGTATTTT; CDR3: CASSVVRDSTQYF
size: -; D: -; V: TRBV7-9; J: TRBJ2-3; DNA: TGTGCCAGCAGCTTTGAATACACAGATACGCAGTATTTT; CDR3: CASSFEYTDTQYF
size: few; D: -; V: TRBV20-1; J: TRBJ2-6; DNA: TGCAGTGCTAGGGCGACGGACTCTGGGGCCAACGTCCTGACTTTC; CDR3: CSARATDSGANVLTF
size: many; D: -; V: TRBV2; J: TRBJ1-1; DNA: TGTGCCAGCCAAATCGACAGCCTGAACACTGAAGCTTTCTTT; CDR3: CASQIDSLNTEAFF
size: -; D: TRBD2; V: TRBV27; J: TRBJ2-6; DNA: TGTGCCAGCAGTTCCATTCCCTTTCTAGCGGGAGGATCCGGGGCCAACGTCCTGACTTTC; CDR3: CASSSIPFLAGGSGANVLTF
size: few; D: TRBD2; V: TRBV7-9; J: TRBJ2-7; DNA: TGTGCCAGCAGCTTTGAGCTAGCGGGAGCTGAGCAGTACTTC; CDR3: CASSFELAGAEQYF
size: many; D: -; V: TRBV7-2; J: TRBJ2-1; DNA: TGTGCCAGCAGCAATCGTGGGGGCCCCTCCTACAATGAGCAGTTCTTC; CDR3: CASSNRGGPSYNEQFF
size: many; D: -; V: TRBV3-1; J: TRBJ2-7; DNA: TGTGCCAGCAGCCAGTCACAGGATTATAACGAGCAGTACTTC; CDR3: CASSQSQDYNEQYF